This is a list of T cell receptor beta chains from one sample in a study of control samples from healthy donors and cancer patients. The repertoire was sequenced with immunoSEQ multiplex PCR; TCRdb's copy has only in-frame clones and lacks some. The table records roughly 170,000 clones, approximately 94% of them present only once. The material sequenced was blood. Receptors originate from a woman aged 18 to 35 in good health. CDR3s leave out the opening cysteine and the closing phenylalanine or tryptophan.

V gene	CDR3 protein
TRBV5-6	ASSWGGGAENTIY
TRBV19	ASSSQGGLTGGEQF
TRBV10-1	ASSDGQGNQPQH
TRBV7-3	ASSSPPGGPQSNTGELF
TRBV11-2	ASSLVLGRPNTEAF
TRBV2	ASDRYNYGYT
TRBV3-1/TRBV3-2	ASSQVLGGRAKNIQY
TRBV10-3	AISESTSNGYT
TRBV28	ASRPRRTGGGYT
TRBV12-5	ASAIGDSGYT
TRBV3-1/TRBV3-2	ASSTKGVYYGYT
TRBV6-2/TRBV6-3	ASSYRGLRGIQETQY
TRBV27	ASRDLTGGEQY
TRBV7-2	ASSSTGTGYEQY
TRBV11-2	ASSKGGPEQY
TRBV27	ASNTRDKYWSEAF
TRBV6-5	ASSYQGGSYNEQF
TRBV7-2	ASSLNGQADYGYT
TRBV5-4	ASSSPSGALSYEQY
TRBV28	ASSLAGAPDTQY
TRBV27	ASSYLDPLGSYEQY
TRBV7-2	ASSLGQGWESNQPQH
TRBV6-2/TRBV6-3	ASSYGQGGLNYGYT
TRBV7-9	ASSPDNNYGYT
TRBV5-6	ASSFTGDPSYEQY
TRBV10-1	ASSDGVGHYEQY
TRBV19	ASNDGDRYSPLH
TRBV11-2	ASSLDWRGSQETQY
TRBV2	ASSEEGNQPQH
TRBV7-9	ASSLSGGTDTQY
TRBV5-1	ASSLDRNTGELF
TRBV11-2	ASREAGTFGANVLT
TRBV7-8	ASSLVQGGQPQH
TRBV10-1	ASSELAGRGQF
TRBV7-9	ASSRVTGAEEKLF
TRBV5-6	ASSLGGRNTEAF
TRBV7-9	ASEIRVDTQY